These 4 T cell receptor beta chains were all obtained from the same sample, sequenced in a study of blood T cell repertoires in COVID-19. Sequencing used immunoSEQ multiplex PCR; TCRdb keeps in-frame clones, though not all of them. This table holds some 37,000 clones, roughly 80% found once. Sequencing was carried out using peripheral blood. The receptors here all came from a man at least 80 years old with active or convalescent COVID-19.

The V and J genes are TRBV15 and TRBJ1-5; TRBD1 might be the D (6 bases). Germline loops: CDR1 LNHNV, CDR2 YYDKDF (reference sequence). V was shortened by 1 base and J by 2 bases, with 21 bases between the two germline ends. The CDR3 is 19 residues long. The CDR3 DNA is TGTGCCACCAGCAGAGGAATACAGGGAAGTTCACAGGGCAATCAGCCCCAGCATTTT. As protein: CATSRGIQGSSQGNQPQHF.

The V gene is TRBV6-2 or TRBV6-3, the J gene TRBJ2-5, with TRBD2 matching over 9 bases. The CDR3 is made up of 14 amino acids. From germline, CDR1 is MNHEY and CDR2 SVGEGT. The V gene end was trimmed by 6 bases and the J gene end by 5 bases; junction bases not matched to a gene: 7. CDR3 in amino acids: CASSLRAGGETQYF. DNA of the CDR3: TGTGCCAGCAGCCTCCGGGCGGGAGGGGAGACCCAGTACTTC.

The rearrangement uses TRBV5-1 and TRBJ2-7, with 7 bases lining up with TRBD1. CDR1 is SGHRS and CDR2 is YFSETQ in the germline V gene. Trimming at V came to 5 bases and at J to 4 bases, leaving 12 bases not matched to a gene. The CDR3 spans 15 residues. This CDR3 is CASRNTGTAKYEQYF. The DNA for the CDR3 is TGCGCCAGCAGGAATACCGGGACAGCCAAGTACGAGCAGTACTTC.

Only one count was recorded for this clone. V gene TRBV24-1 combines with J gene TRBJ2-1, with D unresolved. The V end was cut by 0 bases, the J end by 10 bases, with 9 bases between. The CDR3 covers 13 residues. Germline V gives CDR1 KGHDR, CDR2 SFDVKD. In DNA form, the CDR3 reads TGTGCCACCAGTGATTTGCGTGACGGGGAGCAGTTCTTC. Translated: CATSDLRDGEQFF.